This TCR beta chain was sequenced during a study of shared clonotypes between healthy human individuals. This clone was observed once. CD8 cells classed as naive were CD45RO-negative and positively selected for CCR7, excluding terminally differentiated effector memory CD45RA+ cells. This table comes from immunoSEQ multiplex PCR, and its TCRdb copy is limited to in-frame clones, with some not included. The data contain roughly 1,800,000 clones, about 95% of them seen just once; the ten biggest clones take up more than 0.95%. J lost 6 bases, V lost 0 bases, and 6 bases had no gene match. The CDR3 length is 16 residues. In germline, CDR1 is LGHNA, CDR2 YSLEER.

The sequenced sample was naive CD8+ T cells sorted from blood. This TCR was recovered from a man younger than 35 in good health. The chain combines TRBV4-3 with TRBJ2-2; 8 bases are shared with TRBD2. This CDR3 is CASSQDQAGEAGELFF. As DNA, the CDR3 is TGCGCCAGCAGCCAAGATCAAGCGGGAGAGGCCGGGGAGCTGTTTTTT.